These T cell receptor beta chains were read from a single sample in a study of Tregs in tolerant kidney transplant recipients. The antigens of these receptors remain unknown. This table comes from immunoSEQ multiplex PCR, and its TCRdb copy is limited to in-frame clones, with some not included. The sample yields just under 45,000 clones, over 95% seen once. Sequencing was carried out using Tregs from blood cultured with allogeneic cells. The source is a human donor in good health. Each CDR3 is given with its conserved first and last residue. D genes are given only for firm matches. Some rows have no size entry. The others give once, few or many, or a class for an expanded clone.

CDR3 DNA: TGTGCCAGCTCATTAGCGGGGGCGCGAGGTCAGCCCCAGCATTTT
CDR3 protein: CASSLAGARGQPQHF
clone size: -
V gene: TRBV6-5
J gene: TRBJ1-5
D gene: -

CDR3 DNA: TGTGCCAGCAGTGAGGACAGGGGCAGGCAGCCCCAGCATTTT
CDR3 protein: CASSEDRGRQPQHF
clone size: -
V gene: TRBV2
J gene: TRBJ1-5
D gene: TRBD1

CDR3 DNA: TGTGCCAGCAGCCCGCACTGGACAGAATCTAACTATGGCTACACCTTC
CDR3 protein: CASSPHWTESNYGYTF
clone size: -
V gene: TRBV11-3
J gene: TRBJ1-2
D gene: -

CDR3 DNA: TGTGCCAGCAGCGCCTCTACGGTTAGCAATCAGCCCCAGCATTTT
CDR3 protein: CASSASTVSNQPQHF
clone size: -
V gene: TRBV6-5
J gene: TRBJ1-5
D gene: -

CDR3 DNA: TGTGCCAGCAGCCTCGGAAGACGGACGGGGAGTACTGAAGCTTTCTTT
CDR3 protein: CASSLGRRTGSTEAFF
clone size: -
V gene: TRBV11-1
J gene: TRBJ1-1
D gene: -

CDR3 DNA: TGTGCCAGCAGTTACTATGGGAATAACTATGGCTACACCTTC
CDR3 protein: CASSYYGNNYGYTF
clone size: -
V gene: TRBV6-6
J gene: TRBJ1-2
D gene: -

CDR3 DNA: TGTGCCAGCACCCAAGTGGGCGGGACGGCCGAGCAGTACTTC
CDR3 protein: CASTQVGGTAEQYF
clone size: once
V gene: TRBV7-9
J gene: TRBJ2-7
D gene: -

CDR3 DNA: TGTGCTGGTAGTTCAGACAGAGGCGGGGAAGAGACCCAGTACTTC
CDR3 protein: CAGSSDRGGEETQYF
clone size: -
V gene: TRBV12-5
J gene: TRBJ2-5
D gene: -

CDR3 DNA: TGCGCCAGCAGCTTGGGCGGTAACTATGGCTACACCTTC
CDR3 protein: CASSLGGNYGYTF
clone size: -
V gene: TRBV5-1
J gene: TRBJ1-2
D gene: -

CDR3 DNA: TGTGCCAGCAGCTTAGTGGGCGCGGAGCTGTTTTTT
CDR3 protein: CASSLVGAELFF
clone size: -
V gene: TRBV11-3
J gene: TRBJ2-2
D gene: -

CDR3 DNA: TGTGCCAGCAGTTCAACAGGTATGAACACTGAAGCTTTCTTT
CDR3 protein: CASSSTGMNTEAFF
clone size: -
V gene: TRBV28
J gene: TRBJ1-1
D gene: -

CDR3 DNA: TGTGCCAGCAGCGACCTACTTCGTTCAGGGACACCCCGAGGAGATACGCAGTATTTT
CDR3 protein: CASSDLLRSGTPRGDTQYF
clone size: -
V gene: TRBV2
J gene: TRBJ2-3
D gene: -

CDR3 DNA: TGTGCCAGCAGCCTCTACCTGGACGAGACCCAGTACTTC
CDR3 protein: CASSLYLDETQYF
clone size: -
V gene: TRBV4-2
J gene: TRBJ2-5
D gene: -

CDR3 DNA: TGTGCCAGCAGCTTCCCTCCCGGGGAGCTGTTTTTT
CDR3 protein: CASSFPPGELFF
clone size: -
V gene: TRBV7-8
J gene: TRBJ2-2
D gene: -

CDR3 DNA: TGCGCCAGCAGCTTGGAGGAGACAGGCACAGATACGCAGTATTTT
CDR3 protein: CASSLEETGTDTQYF
clone size: -
V gene: TRBV5-1
J gene: TRBJ2-3
D gene: -

CDR3 DNA: TGTGCCAGCAGCCTCAGCCGGAGGACAGGGGAGCATGGCTACACCTTC
CDR3 protein: CASSLSRRTGEHGYTF
clone size: -
V gene: TRBV13
J gene: TRBJ1-2
D gene: TRBD1

CDR3 DNA: TGTGCCAGCAGCTTCGAGGGACAGGGGTACGAGCAGTACTTC
CDR3 protein: CASSFEGQGYEQYF
clone size: -
V gene: TRBV2
J gene: TRBJ2-7
D gene: TRBD1

CDR3 DNA: TGTGCCAGCAGTTACGACAGGGTCACCGGGGAGCTGTTTTTT
CDR3 protein: CASSYDRVTGELFF
clone size: -
V gene: TRBV7-9
J gene: TRBJ2-2
D gene: TRBD1

CDR3 DNA: TGTGCCAGCTCACCAAGCCAGGGTAGTTCCTACGAGCAGTACTTC
CDR3 protein: CASSPSQGSSYEQYF
clone size: -
V gene: TRBV18
J gene: TRBJ2-7
D gene: -

CDR3 DNA: TGTGCCAGCAGTGATAGGCCCGGGGCCAATCAGCCCCAGCATTTT
CDR3 protein: CASSDRPGANQPQHF
clone size: -
V gene: TRBV6-1
J gene: TRBJ1-5
D gene: -

CDR3 DNA: TGTGCCAGCAGGGGGCTTTCGACCCTCCACTTT
CDR3 protein: CASRGLSTLHF
clone size: few
V gene: TRBV6-5
J gene: TRBJ1-6
D gene: -

CDR3 DNA: TGTGCCAGCAGCTTAGAGAGAGACAATGAGCAGTTCTTC
CDR3 protein: CASSLERDNEQFF
clone size: -
V gene: TRBV11-3
J gene: TRBJ2-1
D gene: -

CDR3 DNA: TGTGCCAGCAGTCACAGACTAGACGGAGAGACCCAGTACTTC
CDR3 protein: CASSHRLDGETQYF
clone size: -
V gene: TRBV6-5
J gene: TRBJ2-5
D gene: -

CDR3 DNA: TGTGCCAGCAGCCAAGATCGTCTCGGGGGGGCATATGGCTACACCTTC
CDR3 protein: CASSQDRLGGAYGYTF
clone size: -
V gene: TRBV4-2
J gene: TRBJ1-2
D gene: -

CDR3 DNA: TGTGCCAGCAGCTTAGCGGGAGAGAGCAATGAGCAGTTCTTC
CDR3 protein: CASSLAGESNEQFF
clone size: -
V gene: TRBV9
J gene: TRBJ2-1
D gene: TRBD2

CDR3 DNA: TGTGCCAGCGCTGAAAGCGGGACTCCCTACAATGAGCAGTTCTTC
CDR3 protein: CASAESGTPYNEQFF
clone size: -
V gene: TRBV6-1
J gene: TRBJ2-1
D gene: TRBD2

CDR3 DNA: TGCAGCGCCATAAGGGGAAGCGCCTACGAGCAGTACTTC
CDR3 protein: CSAIRGSAYEQYF
clone size: -
V gene: TRBV29-1
J gene: TRBJ2-7
D gene: -

CDR3 DNA: TGTGCCAGTAGTAAATCCACGGGGGTGACCTACGAGCAGTACTTC
CDR3 protein: CASSKSTGVTYEQYF
clone size: -
V gene: TRBV19
J gene: TRBJ2-7
D gene: -

CDR3 DNA: TGCGCCAGCAGTCCCGGACTAGCGGGGAGCACAGATACGCAGTATTTT
CDR3 protein: CASSPGLAGSTDTQYF
clone size: -
V gene: TRBV5-1
J gene: TRBJ2-3
D gene: TRBD2

CDR3 DNA: TGTGCCAGCAGTGAGCGTCGTAGAGGGGGAGATCAGCCCCAGCATTTT
CDR3 protein: CASSERRRGGDQPQHF
clone size: -
V gene: TRBV2
J gene: TRBJ1-5
D gene: -

CDR3 DNA: TGTGCCAGCACCCCGAGGATCGACTCAGATACGCAGTATTTT
CDR3 protein: CASTPRIDSDTQYF
clone size: -
V gene: TRBV5-5
J gene: TRBJ2-3
D gene: -

CDR3 DNA: TGTGCCAGTTCGCCCGGAGGGACATATAATTCACCCCTCCACTTT
CDR3 protein: CASSPGGTYNSPLHF
clone size: -
V gene: TRBV19
J gene: TRBJ1-6
D gene: -

CDR3 DNA: TGTGCCAGCCGATCGGCAGCGGGACCCTTCAATGAGCAGTTCTTC
CDR3 protein: CASRSAAGPFNEQFF
clone size: once
V gene: TRBV11-3
J gene: TRBJ2-1
D gene: TRBD2